This T cell receptor beta chain was profiled in a study of neurological immune-mediated disorders. V shed 0 bases, J shed 9 bases, and the junction held 11 bases outside the gene matches. This CDR3 comprises 16 residues. The germline gives CDR1 SGHRS, CDR2 YFSETQ. 5'RACE with 10-nucleotide random UMIs produced the cDNA. Via MiXCR, TCRdb re-called the 5' RACE reads, giving one row per CDR3 protein. The sample lists tens of thousands of distinct CDR3 sequences; approximately 14% were seen once. The J gene is TRBJ2-1, the V gene TRBV5-1; 8 bases agree with TRBD2. The specimen sequenced was PBMCs. This clonotype was sampled from a woman between 45 and 65 years old in good health. The CDR3 is CASSLAWAGGPGEQFF. DNA for the CDR3: TGCGCCAGCAGCTTGGCCTGGGCGGGGGGCCCAGGTGAGCAGTTCTTC. Variable domain in full (rest from reference TRBV5-1 and TRBJ2-1): KAGVTQTPRYLIKTRGQQVTLSCSPISGHRSVSWYQQTPGQGLQFLFEYFSETQRNKGNFPGRFSGRQFSNSRSEMNVSTLELGDSALYLCASSLAWAGGPGEQFFGPGTRLTVL.